Below, one TCR beta chain is given with its context. The antigen remains undetermined. The data were produced by immunoSEQ multiplex PCR, yet TCRdb's version contains in-frame clones alone and is incomplete. The profile shows about 33,000 clones, over 80% of them singletons. V lost 3 bases and J lost 0; bases outside the gene matches: 0. Per germline, CDR1 SGHAT and CDR2 FQNNGV. This CDR3 contains 15 residues. The sample belongs to a study of T cells in localized non-small cell lung cancer. Study results and limitations: Of the top 100 tumor clones, median roughly 53 were in adjacent lung, 25 to 35 among its top 100. Highest T cell clonality was seen in uninvolved adjacent lung, surpassing that measured in tumor.

The sequence was collected from a man aged 40 to 70 with stage II lung adenocarcinoma. The gene calls are TRBV11-2 and TRBJ2-5, with 11 bases matching TRBD2. The specimen comprised PBMCs, sampled before any cancer treatment. CDR3 in amino acids: CASSLTSGDQETQYF. CDR3 nucleotides: TGTGCCAGCAGCTTGACTAGCGGGGACCAAGAGACCCAGTACTTC.